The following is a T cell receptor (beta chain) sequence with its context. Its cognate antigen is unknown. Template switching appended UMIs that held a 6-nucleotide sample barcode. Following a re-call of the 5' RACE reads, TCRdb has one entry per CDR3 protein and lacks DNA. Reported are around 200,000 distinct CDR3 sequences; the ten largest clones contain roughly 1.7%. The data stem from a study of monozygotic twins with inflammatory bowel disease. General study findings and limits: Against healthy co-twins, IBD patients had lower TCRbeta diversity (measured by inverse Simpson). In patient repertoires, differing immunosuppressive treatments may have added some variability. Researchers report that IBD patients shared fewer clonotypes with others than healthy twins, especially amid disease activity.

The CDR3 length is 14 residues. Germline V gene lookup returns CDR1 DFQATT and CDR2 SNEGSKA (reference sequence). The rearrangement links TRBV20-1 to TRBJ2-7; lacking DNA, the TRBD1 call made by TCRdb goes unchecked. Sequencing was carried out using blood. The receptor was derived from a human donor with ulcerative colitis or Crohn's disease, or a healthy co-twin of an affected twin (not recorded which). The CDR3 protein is CSAGASPRGYEQYF.